This T cell receptor beta chain came from a study of beta chain features in type 1 diabetes. For the study at large: All of the samples together had 85 million to 130 million sorted cells examined.

Stem cell-like memory, regulatory, central memory and naive CD4+ cells were sorted via CD45RO/CCR7/CD25/CD127/CD95/CD27. Germline loops: CDR1 SGHNT, CDR2 YYREEE (reference sequence). Trimming removed 5 bases from V and 0 bases from J; junction bases left unmatched: 11. The CDR3 covers 17 residues. The sample holds a few counts of this clone. Its antigen is unknown. The entirety of the isolated RNA underwent reverse transcription, so expressed TCRB transcripts were sequenced. This table comes from immunoSEQ multiplex PCR, and its TCRdb copy is limited to in-frame clones, with some not included. The sample has about 160,000 clones; 7.8% are singletons. General study findings and limits: Lower insertion and higher deletion counts appeared at VDJ junctions in type 1 diabetes patients. In all four CD4+ subsets, TCRB CDR3 length was significantly, moderately reduced in type 1 diabetes.

Sequencing used central memory CD4+ T cells from blood. The clonotype comes from a middle-aged woman with type 1 diabetes. V is TRBV5-4 and J is TRBJ1-5; 7 bases map to TRBD1. The CDR3 DNA follows: TGTGCCAGCAGGGGAAGACAGGGTCTTTATAGCAATCAGCCCCAGCATTTT. The encoded protein is CASRGRQGLYSNQPQHF.